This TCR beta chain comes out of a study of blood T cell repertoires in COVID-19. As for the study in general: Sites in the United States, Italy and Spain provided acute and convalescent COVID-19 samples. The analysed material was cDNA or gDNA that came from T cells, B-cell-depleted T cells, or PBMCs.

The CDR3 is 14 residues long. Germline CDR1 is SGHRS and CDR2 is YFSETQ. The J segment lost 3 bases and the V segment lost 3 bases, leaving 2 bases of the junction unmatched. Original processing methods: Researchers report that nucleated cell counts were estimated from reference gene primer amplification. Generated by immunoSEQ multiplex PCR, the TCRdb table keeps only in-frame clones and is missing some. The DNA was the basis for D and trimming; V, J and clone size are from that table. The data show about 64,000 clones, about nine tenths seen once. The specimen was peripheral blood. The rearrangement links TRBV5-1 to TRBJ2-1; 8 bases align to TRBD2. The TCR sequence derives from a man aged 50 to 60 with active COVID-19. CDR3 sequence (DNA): TGCGCCAGCAGCTCCGGGGGGGTCTACAATGAGCAGTTCTTC. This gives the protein CASSSGGVYNEQFF.